One T cell receptor beta chain is described in this entry. This receptor's antigen is unknown. With the read ending 3 residues before the CDR3 end, the germline J gene is used to fill in that end. The data derive from a study of T cells in women clearing cervical HPV infection (dated by TCRdb to the late 2010s). With respect to the entire study: The cases were under 30 women with histologically confirmed HPV16-related CIN3 or worse, and 2 of these cases were invasive cancers. The 25 or so controls were women who cleared a single incident HPV16 infection within 12 months without developing precancer or cancer. Blood from cases was collected at the visit where the lesion was first found, while blood from controls was collected once the infection could no longer be detected. For cases, the median interval between lesion detection and blood sampling was approximately 150 days, with an interquartile range of roughly 80 to 200 days. Because only a few women had HLA typing data, the possibility that HLA type acted as a confounder could not be ruled out. Nested within Costa Rica's Guanacaste HPV Natural History Study, an exploratory proof-of-principle case-control study compared TCR repertoires across cervical HPV16 outcomes. Cases and controls were matched on age within five years and on year of sample collection. Median age was about 32 years in cases versus roughly 40 in controls, and baseline characteristics did not differ significantly. The parent cohort enrolled over 8,500 women aged 18 or older in Guanacaste, Costa Rica, in about 1993 to 1994 and followed the women for roughly seven years. Quality controls consisted of five blinded duplicates per group, for a total of about 60 samples made up of about 50 participants and about ten replicates. Points the paper makes about the study in general: The cross-sectional design could not show whether the associations came before the infection or were a result of it, and neither effector/memory subsets nor HPV-specific T cells were isolated. Because T-cell numbers per sample were unknown, differences in richness could reflect varying T-cell content rather than repertoire biology. Lower TRBV6-7 relative abundance was observed in cases than in controls (roughly 0.11% versus 0.16%; Bonferroni P = 0.0008). By combining richness with V gene abundances, random forest classifiers separated cases from controls with an estimated AUC of just over 0.8. CIN3+ cases had significantly higher TCR repertoire richness than controls across sequencing depths, but evenness did not differ between the groups.

Every participant had a single incident cervical HPV16 infection, and women with prevalent HPV16 infections were excluded. Cervical HPV DNA was detected with MY09/MY11 PCR, and genotyping was done with dot-blot hybridization. Approximately 16 mL of heparinized blood were centrifuged, and the buffy coat was aliquoted, frozen at -30°C, then stored at -80°C. QIAGEN kits were used to extract genomic DNA from buffy coat specimens. In the germline V gene (reference sequence), CDR1 corresponds to DFQATT and CDR2 to SNEGSKA. V is shortened by 1 base, J by 3 bases, and the region joining them spans 17 bases. The CDR3 covers 16 residues, taking in both the cysteine and the phenylalanine. The DNA covers only part of the CDR3, 39 bases in frame from base 1. The immunoSEQ assay used multiplex PCR to amplify TCR beta CDR3 regions from an average of approximately 1,300 ng of genomic DNA per sample. Primer bias was corrected in the assay by using a complete synthetic TCR repertoire to establish an amplification baseline. Amplicons were sequenced on the Illumina platform. As for the original processing: Sequence errors were corrected by clustering with frequency ratios and a modified nearest-neighbor algorithm, and the sequences were then analyzed in the immunoSEQ Analyzer using IMGT gene definitions. At each rarefaction depth, TCR richness and evenness were averaged across 20 rarefaction repeats, and any sample with fewer sequences than the depth was left out. Wilcoxon rank sum tests with FDR correction were used to compare V, D and J gene relative abundances between the groups. For the blinded duplicates, the intraclass correlation was roughly 96% for TCR richness and averaged 76.4% across roughly 69 gene segments. This immuneACCESS table, as held by TCRdb, lists in-frame sequences with V and J called but not all clones. Of the missing ones, under half trace to an unresolved V gene in checked studies; the others have no known cause. V, J and clone size are those of that table, while D and trimming were read from the DNA. The sample's table lists a count of about 48,000 clones. Around 1.5% of the sample belongs to the ten largest clones.

This receptor was taken from a woman between 18 and 70 years old with a cervical HPV16 infection that either progressed to CIN3+ or cleared (not recorded which). Specimen: blood buffy coat. The chain joins TRBV20-1 to TRBJ2-3; TRBD1 could be the D gene, as 5 bases match. CDR3 loop: CSARALGAEGTDTQYF. The covered CDR3 bases are TGCAGTGCTAGAGCCCTAGGGGCCGAAGGAACAGATACG.